This entry describes one TCR beta chain. No antigen is known for it. A history of autoimmune disease or systemic immunosuppression excluded patients. This specimen belongs to a study of OX40 agonist ivuxolimab in advanced cancers. About the research overall: At doses from 0.01 to 10 mg/kg, patients were given intravenous ivuxolimab every 2 weeks. Patients enrolled in dose escalation were diagnosed with hepatocellular carcinoma, melanoma, renal cell or head and neck cancer.

V dropped 6 bases and J dropped 0 bases, with 12 bases sitting between them. This CDR3 contains 14 residues. Germline CDR1 KGHSH, CDR2 LQKENI. Sequencing used immunoSEQ multiplex PCR; TCRdb keeps in-frame clones, though not all of them. The table lists tens of thousands of clones, about 81% of them singletons. Study-wide findings and caveats: At 0.1 to 3.0 mg/kg, clonal expansion of CD4+ and CD8+ blood T cells had occurred by week 6.

The sequence came from an adult with an advanced solid tumor such as melanoma, head and neck, liver or kidney cancer. The sample here was CD4+ or CD8+ T cells sorted from blood, taken in a trial of the OX40 agonist ivuxolimab. The chain is built from TRBV18 and TRBJ2-7; D could derive from TRBD1 or TRBD2 (5 bases each). Here the CDR3 reads CASSRSGGSYEQYF. In DNA, the CDR3 is TGTGCCAGCTCCCGAAGTGGGGGCTCCTACGAGCAGTACTTC.